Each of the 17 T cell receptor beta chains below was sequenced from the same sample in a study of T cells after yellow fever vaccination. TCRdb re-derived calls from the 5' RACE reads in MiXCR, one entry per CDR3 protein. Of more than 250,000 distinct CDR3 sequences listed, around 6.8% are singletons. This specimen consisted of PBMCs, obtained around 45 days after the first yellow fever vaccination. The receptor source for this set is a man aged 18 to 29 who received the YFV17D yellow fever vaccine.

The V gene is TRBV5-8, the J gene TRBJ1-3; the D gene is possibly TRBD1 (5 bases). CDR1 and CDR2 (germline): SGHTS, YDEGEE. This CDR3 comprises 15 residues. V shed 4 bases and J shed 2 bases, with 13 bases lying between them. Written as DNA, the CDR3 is TGTGCCAGCAGCAGTGGGGGTCAGGCTGGAAACACCATATATTTT. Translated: CASSSGGQAGNTIYF. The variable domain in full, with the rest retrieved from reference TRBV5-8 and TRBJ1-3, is EAGVTQSPTHLIKTRGQQATLRCSPISGHTSVYWYQQALGLGLQFLLWYDEGEERNRGNFPPRFSGRQFPNYSSELNVNALELEDSALYLCASSSGGQAGNTIYFGEGSWLTVV.

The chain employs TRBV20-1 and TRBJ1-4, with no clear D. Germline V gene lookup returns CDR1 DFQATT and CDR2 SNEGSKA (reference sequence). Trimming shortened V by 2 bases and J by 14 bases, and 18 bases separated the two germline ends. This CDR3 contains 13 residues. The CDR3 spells CSARSDGRRRLFF. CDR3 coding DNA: TGCAGTGCTAGAAGTGATGGCAGGAGGCGCCTGTTTTTT.

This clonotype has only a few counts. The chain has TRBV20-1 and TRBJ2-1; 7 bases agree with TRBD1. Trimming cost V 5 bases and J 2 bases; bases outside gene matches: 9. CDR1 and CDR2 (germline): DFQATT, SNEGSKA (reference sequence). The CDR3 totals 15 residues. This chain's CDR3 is CSASNTGVPYNEQFF. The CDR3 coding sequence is TGCAGTGCTTCCAACACAGGGGTACCCTACAATGAGCAGTTCTTC.

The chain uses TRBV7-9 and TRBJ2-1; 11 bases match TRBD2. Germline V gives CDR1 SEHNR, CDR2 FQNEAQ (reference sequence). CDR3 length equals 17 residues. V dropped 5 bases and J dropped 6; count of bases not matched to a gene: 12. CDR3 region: CASSRASLAGGLNEQFF. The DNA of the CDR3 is TGTGCCAGCAGCCGCGCCTCCCTAGCGGGGGGACTCAATGAGCAGTTCTTC.

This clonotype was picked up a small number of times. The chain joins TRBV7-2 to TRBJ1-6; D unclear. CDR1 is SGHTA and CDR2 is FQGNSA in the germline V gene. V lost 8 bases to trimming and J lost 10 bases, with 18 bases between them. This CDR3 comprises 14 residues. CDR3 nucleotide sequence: TGTGCCAGCCGCCCCACGGGGTCAGACTCACCCCTCCACTTT. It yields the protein CASRPTGSDSPLHF. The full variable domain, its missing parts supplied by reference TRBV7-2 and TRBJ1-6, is GAGVSQSPSNKVTEKGKDVELRCDPISGHTALYWYRQSLGQGLEFLIYFQGNSAPDKSGLPSDRFSAERTGGSVSTLTIQRTQQEDSAVYLCASRPTGSDSPLHFGNGTRLTVT.

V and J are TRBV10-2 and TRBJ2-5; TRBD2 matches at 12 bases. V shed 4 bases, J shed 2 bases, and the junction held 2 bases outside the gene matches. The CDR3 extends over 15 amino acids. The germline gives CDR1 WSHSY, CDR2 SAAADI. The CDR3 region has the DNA TGCGCCAGCAGTGGACTAGCGGGGGTGCAAGAGACCCAGTACTTC. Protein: CASSGLAGVQETQYF.

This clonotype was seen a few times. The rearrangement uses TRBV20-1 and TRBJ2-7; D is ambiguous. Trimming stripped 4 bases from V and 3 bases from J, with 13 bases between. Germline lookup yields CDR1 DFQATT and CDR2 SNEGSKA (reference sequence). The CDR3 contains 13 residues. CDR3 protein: CSATPKRGYEQYF. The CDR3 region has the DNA TGCAGTGCTACTCCTAAACGCGGCTACGAGCAGTACTTC.

The CDR3 bases are TGTGCCAGCAGTTCGGGCAGGGAAAATGCGTGGGGCTACACCTTC. Its translation: CASSSGRENAWGYTF. The rearrangement joins TRBV12-3 or TRBV12-4 to TRBJ1-2; tentatively, D is TRBD1 (5 bases). V was clipped by 4 bases and J by 8 bases, with 20 bases between them. The CDR3 is 15 residues long.

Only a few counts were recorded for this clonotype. The CDR3 DNA follows: TGTGCCAGCAGTTACGTCCCCGGGGGCCATGAGCAGTTCTTC. Translated: CASSYVPGGHEQFF. The rearrangement uses TRBV6-5 and TRBJ2-1; possibly TRBD1 or TRBD2 for D (6 bases each). The CDR3 extends over 14 amino acids. The germline V and J ends were trimmed by 2 bases and 8 bases, with 13 bases remaining between them. The germline gives CDR1 MNHEY, CDR2 SVGAGI.

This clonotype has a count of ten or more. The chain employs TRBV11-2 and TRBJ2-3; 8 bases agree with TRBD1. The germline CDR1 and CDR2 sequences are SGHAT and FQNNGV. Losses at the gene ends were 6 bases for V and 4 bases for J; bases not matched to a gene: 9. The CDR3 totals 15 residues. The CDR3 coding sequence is TGTGCCAGCAGGGACAGGGCGATATACCCAGATACGCAGTATTTT. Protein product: CASRDRAIYPDTQYF.

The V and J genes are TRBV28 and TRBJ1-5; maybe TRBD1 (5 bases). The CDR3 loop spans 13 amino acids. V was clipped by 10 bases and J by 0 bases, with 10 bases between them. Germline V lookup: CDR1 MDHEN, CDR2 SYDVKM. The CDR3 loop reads CATWQGSNQPQHF. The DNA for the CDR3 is TGTGCCACCTGGCAGGGTAGCAATCAGCCCCAGCATTTT.

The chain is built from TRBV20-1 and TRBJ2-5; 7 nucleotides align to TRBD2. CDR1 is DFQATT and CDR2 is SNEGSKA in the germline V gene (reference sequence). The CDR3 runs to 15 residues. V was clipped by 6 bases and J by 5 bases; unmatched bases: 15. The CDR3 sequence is CSAPPGTTQRETQYF. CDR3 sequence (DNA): TGCAGTGCCCCCCCCGGGACTACCCAACGGGAGACCCAGTACTTC.

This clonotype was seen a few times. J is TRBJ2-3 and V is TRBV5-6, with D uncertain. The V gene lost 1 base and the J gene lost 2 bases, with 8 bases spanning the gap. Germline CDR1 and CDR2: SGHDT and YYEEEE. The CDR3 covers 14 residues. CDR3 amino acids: CASSLLGITDTQYF. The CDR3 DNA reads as TGTGCCAGCAGCTTGCTGGGGATCACAGATACGCAGTATTTT.

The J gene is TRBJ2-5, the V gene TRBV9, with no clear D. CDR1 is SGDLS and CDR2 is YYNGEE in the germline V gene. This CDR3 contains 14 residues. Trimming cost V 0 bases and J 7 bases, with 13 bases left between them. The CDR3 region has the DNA TGTGCCAGCAGCGTAGAGGGCGGAATCGGGACCCAGTACTTC. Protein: CASSVEGGIGTQYF.

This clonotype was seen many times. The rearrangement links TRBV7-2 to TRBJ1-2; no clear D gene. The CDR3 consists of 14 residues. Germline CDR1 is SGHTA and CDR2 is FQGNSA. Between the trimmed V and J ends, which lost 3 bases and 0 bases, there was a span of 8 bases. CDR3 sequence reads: CASSFDFSNYGYTF. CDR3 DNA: TGTGCCAGCAGCTTTGACTTCTCTAACTATGGCTACACCTTC.

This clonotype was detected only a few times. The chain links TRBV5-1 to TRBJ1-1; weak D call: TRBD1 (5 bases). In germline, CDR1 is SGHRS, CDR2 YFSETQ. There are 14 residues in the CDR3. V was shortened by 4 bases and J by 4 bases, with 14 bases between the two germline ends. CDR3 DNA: TGCGCCAGCAGCGGAGGGGAGGTGGGCACTGAAGCTTTCTTT. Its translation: CASSGGEVGTEAFF. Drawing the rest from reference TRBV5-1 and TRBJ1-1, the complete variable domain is KAGVTQTPRYLIKTRGQQVTLSCSPISGHRSVSWYQQTPGQGLQFLFEYFSETQRNKGNFPGRFSGRQFSNSRSEMNVSTLELGDSALYLCASSGGEVGTEAFFGQGTRLTVV.

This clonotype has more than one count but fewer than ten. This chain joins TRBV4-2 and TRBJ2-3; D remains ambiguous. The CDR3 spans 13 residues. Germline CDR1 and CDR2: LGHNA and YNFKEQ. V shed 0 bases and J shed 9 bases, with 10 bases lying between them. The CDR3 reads CASSQDLGQTQYF. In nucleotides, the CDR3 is TGTGCCAGCAGCCAAGATCTCGGCCAGACGCAGTATTTT.